This T cell receptor (beta chain) came from a study of OX40 agonist ivuxolimab in advanced cancers. For the study at large: Past anti-PD-1, anti-PD-L1 or anti-CTLA-4 therapy was accepted, and around 40% had received some.

The V end was cut by 0 bases, the J end by 5 bases, with 8 bases between. CDR1 SGHKS and CDR2 YYEKEE come from the germline V gene (reference sequence). This CDR3 is built from 14 residues. Data came from immunoSEQ multiplex PCR; TCRdb stores just in-frame clones and leaves some out. The table lists about 55,000 clones, around nine tenths of them singletons. The chain links TRBV5-5 to TRBJ1-4; D gene ambiguous. The input for sequencing was CD4+ or CD8+ T cells sorted from blood, taken in a trial of the OX40 agonist ivuxolimab. This sequence originates from an adult with an advanced solid tumor such as melanoma, head and neck, liver or kidney cancer. This chain's CDR3 is CASSLALQNEKLFF. The CDR3 DNA reads as TGTGCCAGCAGCTTGGCCTTGCAAAATGAAAAACTGTTTTTT.